The 8 T cell receptor beta chains in this list originate from one sample, sequenced in a study of blood T cell repertoires in COVID-19. Assay used: immunoSEQ multiplex PCR; TCRdb lists only in-frame clones, some missing. The sample holds about 140,000 clones; over 75% are singletons and the top ten take less than 5.5%. Sequenced: peripheral blood. These TCRs come from a woman between 45 and 65 years old with acute or convalescent COVID-19.

The chain combines TRBV28 with TRBJ2-2; the match to TRBD2 covers 9 bases. Germline V gene sequence: CDR1 MDHEN, CDR2 SYDVKM. After removal of 3 bases from V and 4 bases from J, the junction contained 6 bases not matched to a gene. This CDR3 spans 16 amino acids. CDR3 in DNA: TGTGCCAGCAGTTTCCGGCGGGGGGGCTTCACCGGGGAGCTGTTTTTT. Translation: CASSFRRGGFTGELFF.

This clone was detected only a few times. The CDR3 region is CASSMSLGYTF. In nucleotides, the CDR3 is TGTGCCAGTAGTATGTCTCTCGGCTACACCTTC. V gene TRBV19 combines with J gene TRBJ1-2; D gene unclear. Germline V CDR1 and CDR2: LNHDA, SQIVND (reference sequence). The CDR3 totals 11 residues. Between the trimmed V and J ends, which lost 3 bases and 8 bases, there was a span of 7 bases.

As regards this clone: Germline and junction disagree at one end, which may indicate a read error. The chain employs TRBV6-5 and TRBJ1-4; TRBD1 matches 8 bases. Germline CDR1 MNHEY, CDR2 SVGAGI. The CDR3 is 15 residues long. The CDR3 nucleotides are TGTGCCAGCAGTGACTCGACAGGGGATAGAGAAAAACTGTTTTTT. This encodes CASSDSTGDREKLFF.

The chain joins TRBV7-3 to TRBJ1-1; TRBD1 is a possible D gene (6 bases). Germline V CDR1 and CDR2: SGHTA, FQGTGA. V was shortened by 6 bases and J by 3 bases, with 11 bases between the two germline ends. The length of the CDR3 is 13 residues. The CDR3: CASRQGIHTEAFF. Here the CDR3 DNA reads TGTGCCAGCAGACAGGGAATTCACACTGAAGCTTTCTTT.

This clone showed up just once. The V and J genes are TRBV6-5 and TRBJ1-4; the match to TRBD1 covers 7 bases. The V gene's germline CDR1 is MNHEY and CDR2 SVGAGI. Trimming cost V 2 bases and J 7 bases; bases outside gene matches: 7. This CDR3 has 15 residues. CDR3 in amino acids: CASSYGTGEGEKLFF. In DNA form, the CDR3 reads TGTGCCAGCAGTTACGGAACAGGGGAAGGTGAAAAACTGTTTTTT.

The J gene is TRBJ1-2, the V gene TRBV5-6; TRBD1 matches 11 bases. CDR1 is SGHDT and CDR2 is YYEEEE in the germline V gene. V shed 4 bases, J shed 6 bases, and the junction held 2 bases outside the gene matches. The CDR3 runs 13 residues. The CDR3 sequence is CASSRGQGDGYTF. The CDR3 DNA reads as TGTGCCAGCAGCCGGGGACAGGGGGATGGCTACACCTTC.

This clone was recorded a few times. V and J are TRBV9 and TRBJ1-1; 7 bases are a match to TRBD1. This CDR3 is 13 amino acids long. Germline V gene lookup returns CDR1 SGDLS and CDR2 YYNGEE. Trimming removed 0 bases from V and 8 bases from J; junction bases left unmatched: 4. CDR3 loop: CASSVEGQREAFF. CDR3 in DNA: TGTGCCAGCAGCGTAGAGGGACAGAGAGAAGCTTTCTTT.

The chain couples TRBV28 to TRBJ1-1, with TRBD1 identical over 7 bases. Germline V lookup: CDR1 MDHEN, CDR2 SYDVKM. This CDR3 spans 15 amino acids. The V and J ends lost 2 bases and 6 bases, in that order; junction bases with no gene match: 9. CDR3 protein: CASSLGGTVLSEAFF. CDR3 nucleotides: TGTGCCAGCAGTTTAGGTGGGACAGTTCTTTCTGAAGCTTTCTTT.